This passage covers 22 T cell receptor beta chains from one sample sequenced in a study of T cell responses to AZD1222 COVID-19 vaccine. Profiled with immunoSEQ multiplex PCR; TCRdb holds only in-frame clones, not every one. The table shows tens of thousands of clones, with approximately 87% occurring only once. The sample in question was peripheral blood, obtained 28 days after the second AZD1222 dose. Receptors were obtained from an adult who received the AZD1222 COVID-19 vaccine.

The chain carries TRBV6-5 and TRBJ1-1, with unresolved D. Germline V lookup: CDR1 MNHEY, CDR2 SVGAGI. The CDR3 spans 14 residues. Trimming cost V 0 bases and J 10 bases, with 15 bases left between them. The DNA for the CDR3 is TGTGCCAGCAGTTACTCGACGTACAGTCCGGGAGCTTTCTTT. It codes for CASSYSTYSPGAFF.

This clone was seen only once. This chain joins TRBV7-9 and TRBJ1-1; the D gene is possibly TRBD1 (5 bases). The CDR3 consists of 12 residues. The germline V gene has CDR1 SEHNR and CDR2 FQNEAQ (reference sequence). Trimming took 4 bases from V and 4 from J, leaving 7 bases between them. The CDR3 DNA is TGTGCCAGCAGCTACGGGGCCACTGAAGCTTTCTTT. This gives the protein CASSYGATEAFF.

V is TRBV6-5 and J is TRBJ2-7; the D call may be TRBD1 or TRBD2 (5 bases each). Trimming removed 10 bases from V and 3 bases from J, with 10 bases in between. CDR1 is MNHEY and CDR2 is SVGAGI in the germline V gene. CDR3 length equals 11 residues. This chain's CDR3 is CATRDGYEQYF. CDR3 in DNA: TGTGCCACCCGGGACGGCTACGAGCAGTACTTC.

The CDR3 here is CATSRGSGNTEAFF. CDR3 bases: TGTGCCACCAGCAGAGGATCAGGTAACACTGAAGCTTTCTTT. The chain couples TRBV15 to TRBJ1-1; D is ambiguous. Trimming took off 1 base at V and 2 bases at J, with 8 bases between the two ends. Per germline, CDR1 LNHNV and CDR2 YYDKDF (reference sequence). This CDR3 is 14 amino acids long.

The rearrangement joins TRBV24-1 to TRBJ1-2; D not certain. Per germline, CDR1 KGHDR and CDR2 SFDVKD. This CDR3 is built from 13 residues. V was cut by 1 base and J by 6 bases, with 8 bases left in between. DNA of the CDR3: TGTGCCACCAGTGATTTCTCGGAGGATGGCTACACCTTC. Its protein is CATSDFSEDGYTF.

The chain has TRBV5-6 and TRBJ2-2, with D uncertain. This CDR3 has 18 amino acids. V shed 0 bases and J shed 3 bases, with 18 bases lying between them. CDR1 SGHDT and CDR2 YYEEEE come from the germline V gene. The CDR3 DNA reads TGTGCCAGCAGCTTGGCTCCCGAGACTGGACGATACACCGGGGAGCTGTTTTTT. It translates to CASSLAPETGRYTGELFF.

This sequence joins TRBV6-5 and TRBJ2-3, with D tentatively TRBD1 or TRBD2 (5 bases each). CDR1 MNHEY and CDR2 SVGAGI come from the germline V gene. The CDR3 covers 15 residues. V dropped 6 bases and J dropped 4 bases, with 17 bases sitting between them. This CDR3 reads CASSRNGAQADTQYF. CDR3 nucleotide sequence: TGTGCCAGCAGCCGAAACGGGGCCCAGGCAGATACGCAGTATTTT.

This clone has a single count. At the DNA level, this CDR3 is encoded by other sequences in the same sample as well. The chain uses TRBV5-1 and TRBJ1-1; D remains ambiguous. Trimming removed 0 bases from V and 1 base from J, with 7 bases in between. Germline CDR1 reads SGHRS; CDR2 reads YFSETQ. The CDR3 has 14 amino acids. CDR3 residues: CASSLDGSNTEAFF. CDR3 coding DNA: TGCGCCAGCAGCTTGGACGGCTCGAACACTGAAGCTTTCTTT.

V is TRBV28 and J is TRBJ2-3; D is perhaps TRBD1 (6 bases). This CDR3 comprises 12 residues. V shed 3 bases and J shed 5 bases, with 6 bases lying between them. Germline V lookup: CDR1 MDHEN, CDR2 SYDVKM. CDR3 in DNA: TGTGCCAGCAGTTTGGACAGAGATACGCAGTATTTT. As protein: CASSLDRDTQYF.

The chain couples TRBV27 to TRBJ2-1; no clear D gene. The V gene's germline CDR1 is MNHEY and CDR2 SMNVEV (reference sequence). Trimming removed 2 bases from V and 5 bases from J, with 16 bases in between. The CDR3 is 16 residues long. CDR3 nucleotides: TGTGCCAGCAGTTTAATCATGGCTAGTCCGAACAATGAGCAGTTCTTC. Protein: CASSLIMASPNNEQFF.

This chain links TRBV5-4 with TRBJ2-5; 8 bases align to TRBD1. Germline V lookup: CDR1 SGHNT, CDR2 YYREEE (reference sequence). The CDR3 is made up of 16 amino acids. After removal of 4 bases from V and 4 bases from J, the junction contained 12 bases not matched to a gene. The CDR3 loop is CASSLPLGQGAETQYF. The CDR3 nucleotides read TGTGCCAGCAGCCTCCCCCTCGGGCAGGGGGCAGAGACCCAGTACTTC.

The chain has TRBV6-5 and TRBJ1-2, with D unclear. In germline, CDR1 is MNHEY, CDR2 SVGAGI. Deletions cut 4 bases from V and 9 bases from J, with 18 bases between. CDR3 length equals 14 residues. The CDR3 DNA follows: TGTGCCAGCAGTTCCGGGGAACAAATCGGGAGCTACACCTTC. This sequence encodes CASSSGEQIGSYTF.

This chain uses TRBV6-2 or TRBV6-3 with TRBJ2-2; TRBD2 agrees at 7 bases. CDR3 size: 18 residues. In germline, CDR1 is MNHEY, CDR2 SVGEGT. The trim removed 6 bases at V and 1 base at J, leaving 14 bases unmatched. The DNA for the CDR3 is TGTGCCAGCAGCCGCGGGCTGGGCGGGGGATTGAACACCGGGGAGCTGTTTTTT. Amino acid sequence: CASSRGLGGGLNTGELFF.

This chain uses TRBV28 with TRBJ1-6; no clear D. CDR1 and CDR2 (germline): MDHEN, SYDVKM. CDR3 length: 14 residues. V was cut by 7 bases and J by 6 bases, with 13 bases left in between. CDR3 nucleotides: TGTGCCAGCACTCACGGTGTTCTTAATTCACCCCTCCACTTT. It is translated as CASTHGVLNSPLHF.

This sequence joins TRBV28 and TRBJ2-7; D perhaps matches TRBD2 (6 bases). The germline V gene encodes CDR1 MDHEN and CDR2 SYDVKM. The CDR3 is 16 residues long. The ends were cut back, 2 bases at V and 0 bases at J, with 14 bases in the middle. This CDR3 reads CASSLDLGSNSYEQYF. Here the CDR3 DNA reads TGTGCCAGCAGTTTAGATCTCGGGAGTAACTCCTACGAGCAGTACTTC.

This clone was seen only once. The rearrangement joins TRBV12-3 or TRBV12-4 to TRBJ2-5; D unresolved. The CDR3 consists of 13 residues. The V and J ends lost 2 bases and 4 bases respectively, with 8 bases between them. CDR3 loop: CASSLKERETQYF. The DNA of the CDR3 is TGTGCCAGCAGTTTAAAAGAGCGAGAGACCCAGTACTTC.

This clone has only one observation. The chain's CDR3 is CASSIDPGVRGGELFF. The DNA for the CDR3 is TGTGCCAGTAGTATAGACCCGGGGGTCCGCGGTGGGGAGCTGTTTTTT. V and J are TRBV19 and TRBJ2-2; D perhaps matches TRBD2 (6 bases). V lost 0 bases and J lost 8, with 16 bases in between. The CDR3 loop spans 16 amino acids. Germline CDR1 and CDR2: LNHDA and SQIVND (reference sequence).

This chain joins TRBV6-5 and TRBJ1-2; 8 bases fit TRBD1. The ends lost 7 bases at V and 4 bases at J; junction bases unmatched: 11. Germline CDR1 MNHEY, CDR2 SVGAGI. The CDR3 is 15 amino acids. CDR3 sequence (DNA): TGTGCCAGCATACCCCCCGGACAGGGAACCTATGGCTACACCTTC. It translates to CASIPPGQGTYGYTF.

This clone appeared a few times. The gene calls are TRBV6-5 and TRBJ2-6; TRBD1 aligns across 7 bases. CDR1 is MNHEY, CDR2 SVGAGI, per germline. The CDR3 covers 15 residues. V gave up 5 bases and J gave up 3 bases; unmatched junction bases: 4. The CDR3 DNA sequence: TGTGCCAGCAGTCCGACAGGGAATGGGGCCAACGTCCTGACTTTC. Translation: CASSPTGNGANVLTF.

V is TRBV5-1 and J is TRBJ2-2, with 9 nucleotides matching TRBD1. Germline values: CDR1 SGHRS, CDR2 YFSETQ. V lost 3 bases and J lost 3; bases outside the gene matches: 3. The CDR3 is 15 amino acids. Here the CDR3 reads CASSWDRVDTGELFF. CDR3 bases: TGCGCCAGCAGCTGGGACAGGGTTGACACCGGGGAGCTGTTTTTT.

J is TRBJ1-2 and V is TRBV3-1 (or the pseudogene TRBV3-2), with D hard to call. Germline loops: CDR1 LGHDT, CDR2 YNNKEL (reference sequence). This CDR3 is built from 15 residues. V dropped 1 base and J dropped 6 bases, with 15 bases sitting between them. The CDR3 DNA sequence: TGTGCCAGCAGCCAAGTATCGGGAGGATGGGATGGCTACACCTTC. It translates to CASSQVSGGWDGYTF.

In its sample, this clone was seen a few times. The chain employs TRBV28 and TRBJ2-3; a possible D gene is TRBD2 (6 bases). The CDR3 is made up of 14 amino acids. Germline CDR1 MDHEN, CDR2 SYDVKM. The ends were cut back, 5 bases at V and 3 bases at J, with 12 bases in the middle. The CDR3 nucleotides are TGTGCCAGCAGTCGGGAGAGGGGAACAGATACGCAGTATTTT. It encodes CASSRERGTDTQYF.